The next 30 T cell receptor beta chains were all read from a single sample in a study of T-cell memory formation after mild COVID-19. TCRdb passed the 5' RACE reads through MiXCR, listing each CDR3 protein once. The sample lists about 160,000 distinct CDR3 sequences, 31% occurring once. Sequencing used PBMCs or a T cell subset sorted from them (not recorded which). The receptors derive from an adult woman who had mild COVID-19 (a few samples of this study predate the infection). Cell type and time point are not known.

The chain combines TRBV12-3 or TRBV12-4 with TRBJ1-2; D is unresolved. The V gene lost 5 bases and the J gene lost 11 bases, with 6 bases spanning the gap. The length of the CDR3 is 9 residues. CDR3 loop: CASSPGYTF. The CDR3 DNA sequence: TGTGCCAGCAGTCCCGGGTACACCTTC.

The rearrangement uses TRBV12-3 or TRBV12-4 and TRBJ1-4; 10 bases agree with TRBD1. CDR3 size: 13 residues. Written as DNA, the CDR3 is TGTGCGACCTCGGGGACAGGGGCGGAAAAACTGTTTTTT. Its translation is CATSGTGAEKLFF.

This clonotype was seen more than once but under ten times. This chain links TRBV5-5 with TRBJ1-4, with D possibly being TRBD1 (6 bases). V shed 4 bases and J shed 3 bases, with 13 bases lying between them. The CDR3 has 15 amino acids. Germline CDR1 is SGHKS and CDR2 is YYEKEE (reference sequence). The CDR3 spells CASSPVGGSNEKLFF. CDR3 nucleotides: TGTGCCAGCAGCCCTGTCGGGGGCTCTAATGAAAAACTGTTTTTT.

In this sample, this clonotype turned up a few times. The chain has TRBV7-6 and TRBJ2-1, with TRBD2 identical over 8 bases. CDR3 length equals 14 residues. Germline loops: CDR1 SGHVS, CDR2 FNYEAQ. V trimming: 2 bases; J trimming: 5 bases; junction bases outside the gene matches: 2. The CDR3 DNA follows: TGTGCCAGCAGCTTAATTAGCGGGAACAATGAGCAGTTCTTC. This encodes CASSLISGNNEQFF.

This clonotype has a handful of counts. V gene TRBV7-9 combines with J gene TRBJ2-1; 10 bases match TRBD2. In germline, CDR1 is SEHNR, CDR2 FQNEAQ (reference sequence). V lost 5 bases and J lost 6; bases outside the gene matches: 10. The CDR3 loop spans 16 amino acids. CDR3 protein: CASSPPAGGRANEQFF. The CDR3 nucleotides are TGTGCCAGCAGCCCCCCAGCGGGAGGGCGGGCCAATGAGCAGTTCTTC.

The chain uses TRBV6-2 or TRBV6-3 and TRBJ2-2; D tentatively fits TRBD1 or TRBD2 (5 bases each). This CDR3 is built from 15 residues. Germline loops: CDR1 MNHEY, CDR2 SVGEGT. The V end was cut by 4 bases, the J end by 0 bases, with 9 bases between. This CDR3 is CASSSPGPNTGELFF. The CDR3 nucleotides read TGTGCCAGCAGTTCCCCGGGGCCGAACACCGGGGAGCTGTTTTTT.

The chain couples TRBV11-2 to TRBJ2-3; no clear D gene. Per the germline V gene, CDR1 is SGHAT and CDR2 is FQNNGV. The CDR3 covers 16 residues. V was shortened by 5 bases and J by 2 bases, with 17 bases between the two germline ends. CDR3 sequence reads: CASSPRSGGYTDTQYF. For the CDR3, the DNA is TGTGCCAGCAGCCCCCGGTCGGGCGGTTACACAGATACGCAGTATTTT.

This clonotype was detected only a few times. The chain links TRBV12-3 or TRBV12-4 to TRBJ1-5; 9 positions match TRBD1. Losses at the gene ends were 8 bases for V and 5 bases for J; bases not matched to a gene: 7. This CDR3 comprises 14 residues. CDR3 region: CASRRTGVDQPQHF. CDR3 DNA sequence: TGTGCCAGCCGCCGGACAGGGGTTGATCAGCCCCAGCATTTT.

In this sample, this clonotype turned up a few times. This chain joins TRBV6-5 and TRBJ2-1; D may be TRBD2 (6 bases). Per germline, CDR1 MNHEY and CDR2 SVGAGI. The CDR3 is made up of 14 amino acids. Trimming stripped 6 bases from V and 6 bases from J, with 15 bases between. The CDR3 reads CASSLVLEGNEQFF. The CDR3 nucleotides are TGTGCCAGCAGCCTTGTTCTGGAGGGCAATGAGCAGTTCTTC.

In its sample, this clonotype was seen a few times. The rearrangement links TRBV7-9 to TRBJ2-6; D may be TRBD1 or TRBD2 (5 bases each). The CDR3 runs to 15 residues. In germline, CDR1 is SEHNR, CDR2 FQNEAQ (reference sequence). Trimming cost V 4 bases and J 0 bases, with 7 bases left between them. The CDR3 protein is CASSWDGSGANVLTF. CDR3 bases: TGTGCCAGCAGCTGGGACGGCTCTGGGGCCAACGTCCTGACTTTC.

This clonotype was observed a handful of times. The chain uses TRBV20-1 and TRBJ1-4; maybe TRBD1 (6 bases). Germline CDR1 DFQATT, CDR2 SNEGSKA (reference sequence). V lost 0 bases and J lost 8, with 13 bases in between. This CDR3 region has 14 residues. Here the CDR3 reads CSAREAGVGEKLFF. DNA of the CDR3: TGCAGTGCTAGAGAGGCAGGGGTTGGGGAAAAACTGTTTTTT.

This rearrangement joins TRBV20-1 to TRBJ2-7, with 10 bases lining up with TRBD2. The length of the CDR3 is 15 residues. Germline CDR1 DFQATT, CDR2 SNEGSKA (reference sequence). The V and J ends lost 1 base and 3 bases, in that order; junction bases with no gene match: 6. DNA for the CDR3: TGCAGTGCTAGAGCTCCTAGCGGGGGCCTCTACGAGCAGTACTTC. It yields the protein CSARAPSGGLYEQYF.

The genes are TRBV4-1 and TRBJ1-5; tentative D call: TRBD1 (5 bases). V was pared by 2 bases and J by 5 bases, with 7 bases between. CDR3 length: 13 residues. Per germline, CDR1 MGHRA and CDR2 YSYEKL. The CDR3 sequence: CASSQTGDQPQHF. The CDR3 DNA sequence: TGCGCCAGCAGCCAAACGGGGGATCAGCCCCAGCATTTT.

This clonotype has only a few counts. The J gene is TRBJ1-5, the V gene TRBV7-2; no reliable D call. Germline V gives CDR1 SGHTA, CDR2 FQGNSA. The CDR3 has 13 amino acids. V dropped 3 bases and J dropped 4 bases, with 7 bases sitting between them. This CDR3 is CASSFIRNQPQHF. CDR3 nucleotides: TGTGCCAGCAGCTTTATCCGAAATCAGCCCCAGCATTTT.

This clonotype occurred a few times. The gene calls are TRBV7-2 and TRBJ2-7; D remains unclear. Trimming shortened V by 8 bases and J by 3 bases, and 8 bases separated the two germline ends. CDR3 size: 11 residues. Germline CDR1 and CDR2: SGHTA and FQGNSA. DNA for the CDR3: TGTGCCAGCGGAAGAAGCTACGAGCAGTACTTC. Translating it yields CASGRSYEQYF.

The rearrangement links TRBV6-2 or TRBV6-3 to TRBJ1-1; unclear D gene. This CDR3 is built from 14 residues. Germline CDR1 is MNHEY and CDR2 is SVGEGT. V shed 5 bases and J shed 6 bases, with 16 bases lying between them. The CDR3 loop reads CASSHPNSGAEAFF. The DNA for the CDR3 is TGTGCCAGCAGTCACCCCAACTCCGGGGCTGAAGCTTTCTTT.

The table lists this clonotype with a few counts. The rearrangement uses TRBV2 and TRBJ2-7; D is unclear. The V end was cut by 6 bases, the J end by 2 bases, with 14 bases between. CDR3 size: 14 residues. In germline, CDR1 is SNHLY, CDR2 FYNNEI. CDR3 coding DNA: TGTGCCAGCAGCCGACAACTGGGCCCCTACGAGCAGTACTTC. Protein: CASSRQLGPYEQYF. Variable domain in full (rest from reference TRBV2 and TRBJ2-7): EPEVTQTPSHQVTQMGQEVILRCVPISNHLYFYWYRQILGQKVEFLVSFYNNEISEKSEIFDDQFSVERPDGSNFTLKIRSTKLEDSAMYFCASSRQLGPYEQYFGPGTRLTVT.

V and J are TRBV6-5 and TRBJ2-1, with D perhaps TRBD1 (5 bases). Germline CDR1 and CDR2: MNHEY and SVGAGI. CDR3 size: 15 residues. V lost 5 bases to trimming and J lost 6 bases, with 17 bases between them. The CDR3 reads CASSDRQLRSNEQFF. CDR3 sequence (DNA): TGTGCCAGCAGTGACCGACAGTTGAGGAGCAATGAGCAGTTCTTC.

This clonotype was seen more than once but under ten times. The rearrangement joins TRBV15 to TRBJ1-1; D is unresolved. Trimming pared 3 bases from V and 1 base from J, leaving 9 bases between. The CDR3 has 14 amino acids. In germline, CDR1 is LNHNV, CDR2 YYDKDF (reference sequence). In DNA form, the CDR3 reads TGTGCCACCAGCAGGCCAGCGGAGAACACTGAAGCTTTCTTT. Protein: CATSRPAENTEAFF.

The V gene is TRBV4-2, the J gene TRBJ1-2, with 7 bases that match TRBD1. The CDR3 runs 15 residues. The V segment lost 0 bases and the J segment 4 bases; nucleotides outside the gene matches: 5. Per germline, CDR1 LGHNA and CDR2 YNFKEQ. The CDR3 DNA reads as TGTGCCAGCAGCCAAGAAGAGGGACAGAGCTATGGCTACACCTTC. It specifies CASSQEEGQSYGYTF.

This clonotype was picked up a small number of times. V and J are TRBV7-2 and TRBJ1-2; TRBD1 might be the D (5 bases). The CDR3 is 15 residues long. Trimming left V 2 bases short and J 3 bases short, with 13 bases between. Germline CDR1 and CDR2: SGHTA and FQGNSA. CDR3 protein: CASSLSRAGHYGYTF. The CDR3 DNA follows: TGTGCCAGCAGCTTATCGAGGGCAGGGCACTATGGCTACACCTTC.

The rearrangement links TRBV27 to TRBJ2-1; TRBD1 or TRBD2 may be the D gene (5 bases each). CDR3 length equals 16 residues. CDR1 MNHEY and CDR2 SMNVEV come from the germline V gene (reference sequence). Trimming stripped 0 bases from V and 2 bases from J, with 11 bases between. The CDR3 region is CASSLSGTRAYNEQFF. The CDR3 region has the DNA TGTGCCAGCAGTTTATCGGGGACGCGGGCCTACAATGAGCAGTTCTTC.

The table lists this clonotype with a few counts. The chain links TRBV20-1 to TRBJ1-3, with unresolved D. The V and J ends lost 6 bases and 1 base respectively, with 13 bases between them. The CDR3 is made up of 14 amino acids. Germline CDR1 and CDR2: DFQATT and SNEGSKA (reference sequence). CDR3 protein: CSAPERKSGNTIYF. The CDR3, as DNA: TGCAGTGCCCCTGAAAGAAAGTCTGGAAACACCATATATTTT.

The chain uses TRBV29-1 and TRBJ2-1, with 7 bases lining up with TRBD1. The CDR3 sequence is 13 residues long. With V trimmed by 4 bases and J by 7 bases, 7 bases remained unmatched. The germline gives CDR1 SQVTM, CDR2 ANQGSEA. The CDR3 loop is CSVVPTGRNEQFF. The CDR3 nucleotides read TGCAGCGTTGTTCCGACAGGGAGAAATGAGCAGTTCTTC.

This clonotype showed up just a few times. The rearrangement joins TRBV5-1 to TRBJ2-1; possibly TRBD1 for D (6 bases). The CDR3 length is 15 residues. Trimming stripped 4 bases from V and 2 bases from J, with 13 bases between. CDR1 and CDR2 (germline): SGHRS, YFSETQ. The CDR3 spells CASSRRQETYNEQFF. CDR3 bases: TGCGCCAGCAGCCGAAGACAGGAGACCTACAATGAGCAGTTCTTC.

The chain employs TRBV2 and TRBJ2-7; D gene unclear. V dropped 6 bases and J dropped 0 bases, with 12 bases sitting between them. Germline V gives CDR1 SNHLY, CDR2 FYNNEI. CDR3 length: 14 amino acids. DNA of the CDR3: TGTGCCAGCAGGGTAGGGCAGGCCTCCTACGAGCAGTACTTC. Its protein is CASRVGQASYEQYF.

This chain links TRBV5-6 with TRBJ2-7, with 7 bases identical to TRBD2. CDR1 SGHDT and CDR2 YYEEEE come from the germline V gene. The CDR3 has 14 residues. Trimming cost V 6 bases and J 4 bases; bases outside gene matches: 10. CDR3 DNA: TGTGCCAGCAATCCAGCGGGAATTACGTACGAGCAGTACTTC. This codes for CASNPAGITYEQYF.

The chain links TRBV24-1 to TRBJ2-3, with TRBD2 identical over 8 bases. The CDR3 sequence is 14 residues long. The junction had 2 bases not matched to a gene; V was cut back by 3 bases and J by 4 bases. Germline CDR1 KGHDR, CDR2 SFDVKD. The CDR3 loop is CATSDPGGADTQYF. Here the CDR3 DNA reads TGTGCCACCAGTGATCCGGGGGGGGCAGATACGCAGTATTTT.

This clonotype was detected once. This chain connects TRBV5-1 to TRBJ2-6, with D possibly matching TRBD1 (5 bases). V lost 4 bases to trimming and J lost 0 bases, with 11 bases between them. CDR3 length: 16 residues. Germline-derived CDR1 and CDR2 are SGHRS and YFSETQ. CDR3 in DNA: TGCGCCAGCAGCCCACACGGACACTCTGGGGCCAACGTCCTGACTTTC. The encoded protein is CASSPHGHSGANVLTF.

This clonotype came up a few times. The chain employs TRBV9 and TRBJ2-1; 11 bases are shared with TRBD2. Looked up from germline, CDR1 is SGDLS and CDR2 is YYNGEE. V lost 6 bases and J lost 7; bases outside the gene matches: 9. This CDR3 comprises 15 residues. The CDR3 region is CASTNSGRAGNEQFF. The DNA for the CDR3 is TGTGCCAGCACCAATAGCGGGAGGGCCGGTAATGAGCAGTTCTTC.